This T cell receptor beta chain was obtained from a study of OX40 agonist ivuxolimab in advanced cancers. Here immunoSEQ multiplex PCR was the method, and the copy in TCRdb shows in-frame clones only, minus some. The data contain roughly 64,000 clones, approximately 78% of them singletons. The CDR3 contains 15 residues. Trimming cost V 5 bases and J 5 bases, with 18 bases left between them. From germline, CDR1 is SGHTA and CDR2 FQGTGA. By share of the sample, this clone is medium-sized. The source is an adult with an advanced solid tumor such as melanoma, head and neck, liver or kidney cancer. The chain couples TRBV7-3 to TRBJ2-5; a possible D gene is TRBD2 (5 bases). The sequencing used CD4+ or CD8+ T cells sorted from blood, collected in a trial of the OX40 agonist ivuxolimab. The CDR3 DNA follows: TGTGCCAGCAGCCCACCCCCAGACCGAGGGGAGACCCAGTACTTC. Residues: CASSPPPDRGETQYF.